The rows below give T cell receptor beta chains drawn from one sample of a study of cytomegalovirus exposure and HLA in healthy donors. Using immunoSEQ multiplex PCR, the repertoire was profiled, and TCRdb retains in-frame clones only, with some absent. The profile shows approximately 110,000 clones, 79% of them singletons. Sequencing was performed on PBMCs. Receptors were obtained from a woman between 40 and 50 years old in good health and CMV-seronegative. Both conserved end residues are part of each CDR3. The order of the fields is clone size, D gene, J gene, V gene, CDR3 protein, CDR3 DNA. A D gene is named only where the DNA matches it firmly. Expanded clones are given a class, and other clones once, few, many or no size at all.

>-|-|TRBJ2-3|TRBV19
CASSIGLATDTQYF
TGTGCCAGTAGTATCGGCCTAGCGACAGATACGCAGTATTTT
>-|-|TRBJ2-5|TRBV10-2
CASRRSGRLETQYF
TGCGCCAGCAGACGGTCAGGAAGGTTGGAGACCCAGTACTTC
>once|TRBD2|TRBJ2-7|TRBV29-1
CSVRTRTDYEQYF
TGCAGCGTTAGGACTAGGACTGACTACGAGCAGTACTTC
>-|-|TRBJ2-7|TRBV9
CASSVADRLPYEQYF
TGTGCCAGCAGCGTCGCCGACAGGCTCCCCTACGAGCAGTACTTC
>-|TRBD1|TRBJ1-1|TRBV6-1
CAIRDRGLLGTEAFF
TGTGCCATCAGAGACAGGGGGCTTTTGGGCACTGAAGCTTTCTTT
>-|-|TRBJ1-6|TRBV30
CAWNSGAGNSPLHF
TGTGCCTGGAACTCAGGGGCCGGGAATTCACCCCTCCACTTT
>-|TRBD1|TRBJ1-2|TRBV27
CASSLGAGGDYYGYTF
TGTGCCAGCAGTTTAGGGGCAGGGGGCGACTACTATGGCTACACCTTC
>-|TRBD2|TRBJ2-3|TRBV9
CASSPTGTSGRDTQYF
TGTGCCAGCAGCCCAACCGGGACTAGCGGGAGGGATACGCAGTATTTT
>-|-|TRBJ1-4|TRBV9
CASSAEGADNEKLFF
TGTGCCAGCAGCGCCGAGGGTGCTGATAATGAAAAACTGTTTTTT
>-|TRBD2|TRBJ2-1|TRBV6-1
CASSVTSGSNEQFF
TGTGCCAGCAGTGTTACTAGCGGGAGTAATGAGCAGTTCTTC
>-|TRBD2|TRBJ2-5|TRBV7-9
CASSSVLGRAGGLETQYF
TGTGCCAGCAGCTCCGTTTTAGGGCGAGCGGGAGGGCTGGAGACCCAGTACTTC
>-|-|TRBJ1-5|TRBV5-8
CASSFYPGEQPQHF
TGTGCCAGCAGCTTTTACCCAGGGGAGCAGCCCCAGCATTTT
>-|TRBD1|TRBJ2-7|TRBV25-1
CASMTGYHEQYF
TGTGCCAGCATGACAGGGTACCACGAGCAGTACTTC
>few|TRBD1|TRBJ2-7|TRBV4-3
CASSQDPGQGSYEQYF
TGCGCCAGCAGCCAAGATCCGGGACAGGGTTCCTACGAGCAGTACTTC
>once|-|TRBJ1-1|TRBV7-9
CSSSFFGGNTEAFF
TGTTCCAGCAGCTTCTTCGGGGGAAACACTGAAGCTTTCTTT
>-|TRBD2|TRBJ2-7|TRBV5-1
CASSWGGNYNEQYF
TGCGCCAGCAGCTGGGGGGGAAATTACAACGAGCAGTACTTC
>-|-|TRBJ1-5|TRBV6-1
CASTTQGSNQPQHF
TGTGCCAGCACGACTCAGGGTAGCAATCAGCCCCAGCATTTT
>-|TRBD2|TRBJ2-1|TRBV11-2
CASSFRGAGGNEQFF
TGTGCCAGCAGCTTTCGGGGAGCGGGAGGCAATGAGCAGTTCTTC
>-|TRBD1|TRBJ1-3|TRBV2
CASSRQGISGNTIYF
TGTGCCAGCAGTCGACAGGGGATCTCTGGAAACACCATATATTTT
>few|-|TRBJ2-5|TRBV15
CATSFGGDQEIQYF
TGTGCCACCAGCTTTGGAGGGGATCAAGAGATCCAGTACTTC
>-|-|TRBJ1-1|TRBV7-9
CASSFWSVTPMNTEAFF
TGTGCCAGCAGCTTTTGGTCCGTTACCCCTATGAACACTGAAGCTTTCTTT
>few|TRBD2|TRBJ2-1|TRBV10-2
CASGLAGGGSYNEQFF
TGCGCCAGCGGGCTAGCGGGGGGCGGGTCCTACAATGAGCAGTTCTTC
>few|-|TRBJ2-5|TRBV19
CASSTPEAGVETQYF
TGTGCCAGTAGTACACCAGAGGCAGGGGTGGAGACCCAGTACTTC
>few|-|TRBJ1-1|TRBV25-1
CASSEAGYDGTEAFF
TGTGCCAGCAGTGAAGCAGGGTACGATGGCACTGAAGCTTTCTTT
>-|TRBD1|TRBJ1-5|TRBV5-1
CASSLMGQLNQPQHF
TGCGCCAGCAGCTTGATGGGACAGCTCAATCAGCCCCAGCATTTT
>-|-|TRBJ1-1|TRBV10-3
CAISDGRMNTEAFF
TGTGCCATCAGTGATGGCAGAATGAACACTGAAGCTTTCTTT
>-|-|TRBJ2-7|TRBV9
CASSVAGIPGEQYF
TGTGCCAGCAGCGTAGCGGGGATCCCGGGGGAGCAGTACTTC
>-|TRBD1|TRBJ1-2|TRBV7-2
CASSLDVGQGVSTF
TGTGCCAGCAGCTTGGACGTGGGACAGGGGGTCAGCACCTTC
>-|-|TRBJ2-7|TRBV19
CASSMSRSSYEQYF
TGTGCCAGTAGTATGTCCCGTAGCTCCTACGAGCAGTACTTC
>once|TRBD2|TRBJ2-1|TRBV9
CASSERGGRYEQFF
TGTGCCAGCAGCGAGCGGGGGGGCCGCTATGAGCAGTTCTTC
>-|TRBD1|TRBJ2-3|TRBV29-1
CSVDDRVDTQYF
TGCAGCGTAGACGACAGGGTAGATACGCAGTATTTT